Listed below are T cell receptor beta chains from one sample, sequenced in a study of blood T cell repertoires in COVID-19. TCRdb's copy holds only in-frame clones and misses some; the assay was immunoSEQ multiplex PCR. The table records about 430,000 clones, around 91% of them present only once. The sample was PBMCs or T cells enriched from blood (not recorded which). These receptors were obtained from a man aged 30 to 45 who had recovered from COVID-19. The CDR3 runs from the conserved cysteine through the conserved F or W. D genes are given only for firm matches. Expanded clones are given a class, and other clones once, few, many or no size at all.

V gene	J gene	D gene	clone size	CDR3 protein	CDR3 DNA
TRBV10-2	TRBJ2-1	TRBD1	NA	CASKTGQYEQFF	TGCGCCAGCAAGACAGGGCAATATGAGCAGTTCTTC
TRBV10-2	TRBJ2-1	TRBD2	NA	CASSPAGVANEQFF	TGCGCCAGCAGCCCAGCGGGAGTGGCCAATGAGCAGTTCTTC
TRBV5-5	TRBJ2-2	NA	once	CASSFGDLANTGELFF	TGTGCCAGCAGCTTTGGAGATTTGGCGAACACCGGGGAGCTGTTTTTT
TRBV10-3	TRBJ1-2	NA	NA	CAIDSGRGYTF	TGTGCCATCGACAGCGGGAGAGGCTACACCTTC
TRBV18	TRBJ2-2	NA	NA	CASSLALSSENTGELFF	TGTGCCAGCTCACTGGCCCTGTCGTCAGAGAACACCGGGGAGCTGTTTTTT
TRBV7-9	TRBJ2-1	TRBD2	many	CASSSTGLATISSYNEQFF	TGTGCCAGCAGCTCGACGGGACTAGCGACCATAAGCTCCTACAATGAGCAGTTCTTC
TRBV29-1	TRBJ1-4	NA	NA	CSVGMDNNEKLFF	TGCAGCGTGGGGATGGACAATAATGAAAAACTGTTTTTT
TRBV20-1	TRBJ2-1	TRBD2	NA	CSASGAGGSYNEQFF	TGCAGTGCTAGTGGGGCGGGAGGTTCCTACAATGAGCAGTTCTTC
TRBV18	TRBJ1-1	NA	NA	CASSPPSLNTEAFF	TGTGCCAGCTCACCCCCTTCCCTGAACACTGAAGCTTTCTTT
TRBV7-9	TRBJ2-7	TRBD1	NA	CASSRTPGQGNYEQYF	TGTGCCAGCAGCCGAACGCCGGGACAGGGCAATTACGAGCAGTACTTC
TRBV27	TRBJ2-7	NA	NA	CASSYLTGSYEQYF	TGTGCCAGCAGTTACCTTACAGGGTCCTACGAGCAGTACTTC
TRBV7-2	TRBJ1-2	NA	NA	CASSLTLAPHYGYTF	TGTGCCAGCAGCTTAACCCTAGCTCCACACTATGGCTACACCTTC
TRBV2	TRBJ1-4	NA	NA	CASRGTFATNEKLFF	TGTGCCAGCAGGGGGACATTTGCAACTAATGAAAAACTGTTTTTT
TRBV28	TRBJ2-1	NA	NA	CASNNYNEQFF	TGTGCCAGCAACAATTACAATGAGCAGTTCTTC
TRBV19	TRBJ1-4	TRBD1	NA	CASSSGTGVSNEKLFF	TGTGCCAGTAGTTCCGGGACAGGGGTTTCTAATGAAAAACTGTTTTTT
TRBV5-1	TRBJ1-2	TRBD1	NA	CASSMGQGGYGYTF	TGCGCCAGCAGCATGGGACAGGGAGGCTATGGCTACACCTTC
TRBV27	TRBJ1-4	NA	many	CASRRVPRDTREKLFF	TGTGCCAGCAGGAGGGTCCCCCGGGACACCAGAGAAAAACTGTTTTTT
TRBV18	TRBJ1-1	TRBD1	NA	CASSPDRAEAFF	TGTGCCAGCTCTCCGGACAGGGCTGAAGCTTTCTTT
TRBV5-4	TRBJ2-1	TRBD2	NA	CAKRGREQFF	TGTGCTAAGCGGGGTCGTGAGCAGTTCTTC
TRBV7-9	TRBJ2-7	TRBD1	NA	CASSKPRDRAPEQYF	TGTGCCAGCAGCAAGCCCCGGGACAGGGCTCCCGAGCAGTACTTC
TRBV4-2	TRBJ2-1	TRBD2	NA	CASSQDGASGHNNEQFF	TGTGCCAGCAGCCAAGATGGGGCTAGCGGGCATAACAATGAGCAGTTCTTC
TRBV18	TRBJ1-2	TRBD1	once	CASSPTGTGDGYTF	TGTGCCAGCTCTCCCACCGGGACAGGGGACGGCTACACCTTC
TRBV11-2	TRBJ1-2	TRBD1	NA	CASSLGKGASYGYTF	TGTGCCAGCAGCTTAGGAAAGGGGGCTTCCTATGGCTACACCTTC
TRBV11-2	TRBJ1-1	NA	once	CASSLSQGWNTEAFF	TGTGCCAGCAGCTTAAGCCAGGGGTGGAACACTGAAGCTTTCTTT
TRBV11-2	TRBJ2-1	NA	NA	CASRRAGDEQFF	TGTGCCAGCCGGCGTGCAGGTGACGAGCAGTTCTTC
TRBV6-5	TRBJ2-7	NA	NA	CASRIGTGRSYEQYF	TGTGCCAGCAGAATAGGGACTGGCCGTAGCTACGAGCAGTACTTC
TRBV7-3	TRBJ2-1	TRBD2	NA	CASSQGLAGGPGEQFF	TGTGCCAGCAGCCAGGGACTAGCGGGAGGGCCGGGTGAGCAGTTCTTC
TRBV27	TRBJ2-5	TRBD2	few	CASGLTSGPQETQYF	TGTGCCAGCGGCCTGACTAGCGGGCCACAAGAGACCCAGTACTTC
TRBV11-2	TRBJ1-2	NA	NA	CASSLAGDGYTF	TGTGCCAGCAGCTTAGCAGGGGACGGCTACACCTTC
TRBV28	TRBJ1-2	TRBD1	once	CASSHEQGADNGYTF	TGTGCCAGCAGTCATGAACAGGGGGCGGATAATGGCTACACCTTC
TRBV7-9	TRBJ1-1	NA	many	CASSHWTGEAFF	TGTGCCAGCAGCCATTGGACGGGGGAAGCTTTCTTT
TRBV6-1	TRBJ1-4	NA	NA	CASSESWSEKLFF	TGTGCCAGCAGTGAATCCTGGAGTGAAAAACTGTTTTTT
TRBV5-1	TRBJ1-6	NA	NA	CASSVTSYNSPLHF	TGCGCCAGCAGCGTTACTAGCTATAATTCACCCCTCCACTTT
TRBV13	TRBJ1-2	NA	NA	CASSLLGGTGYTF	TGTGCCAGCAGCTTACTCGGGGGGACAGGCTACACCTTC
TRBV11-2	TRBJ1-1	NA	NA	CASSLVRNTEAFF	TGTGCCAGCAGCTTAGTCAGGAACACTGAAGCTTTCTTT
TRBV6-2/TRBV6-3	TRBJ2-1	TRBD2	NA	CASSPGLAYYNEQFF	TGTGCCAGCAGTCCGGGACTAGCCTACTACAATGAGCAGTTCTTC
TRBV3-1/TRBV3-2	TRBJ2-2	NA	NA	CASSHDTIGNTGELFF	TGTGCCAGCAGCCATGACACAATAGGAAACACCGGGGAGCTGTTTTTT
TRBV5-1	TRBJ2-2	TRBD1	NA	CASSLGWTGNTGELFF	TGCGCCAGCAGCTTGGGGTGGACAGGGAACACCGGGGAGCTGTTTTTT
TRBV4-2	TRBJ2-1	NA	NA	CASRQEGTTYNEQFF	TGTGCCAGCCGTCAGGAGGGGACCACCTACAATGAGCAGTTCTTC
TRBV9	TRBJ2-7	NA	NA	CASSVAVGLYEQYF	TGTGCCAGCAGCGTAGCTGTAGGACTCTACGAGCAGTACTTC
TRBV24-1	TRBJ2-2	NA	NA	CATNPGGRRTGELFF	TGTGCCACAAACCCCGGGGGGCGGCGCACCGGGGAGCTGTTTTTT
TRBV10-1	TRBJ2-3	TRBD2	NA	CASSAIAGGVTDTQYF	TGCGCCAGCAGTGCCATAGCGGGAGGGGTCACAGATACGCAGTATTTT
TRBV10-3	TRBJ2-2	TRBD2	NA	CAISELAGDSGELFF	TGTGCCATCAGTGAACTAGCGGGAGATTCTGGGGAGCTGTTTTTT
TRBV12-5	TRBJ1-2	NA	few	CASGLIGPGDYGYTF	TGTGCTAGTGGTTTGATTGGTCCAGGTGATTATGGCTACACCTTC
TRBV3-1/TRBV3-2	TRBJ2-5	TRBD2	NA	CASRHGLGETQYF	TGTGCCAGCAGACATGGACTAGGTGAGACCCAGTACTTC
TRBV6-5	TRBJ2-1	TRBD2	NA	CASRRTSGQIEQFF	TGTGCCAGCAGAAGGACTAGCGGGCAGATTGAGCAGTTCTTC